Below, one TCR beta chain is given with its context. Its specificity is unknown. This sample was included in a study of B cell selection in AIRE deficiency. The sorted conventional CD4 T cells were gated as CD4+CD127+. Only in-frame clones appear in the TCRdb table, and some are missing; sequencing was by immunoSEQ multiplex PCR. The table has about 24,000 clones, about 95% seen once. Study-wide points: Shared Treg sequences had shorter CDR3s, biased toward rearrangements with few non-templated insertions.

V gave up 5 bases and J gave up 2 bases, with 10 bases separating them. This CDR3 spans 14 amino acids. The germline V gene has CDR1 SGHAT and CDR2 FQNNGV. The sequence came from a human donor in good health. Input material: CD4+CD127+ conventional T cells sorted from PBMCs. This chain links TRBV11-2 with TRBJ1-3; TRBD1 might be the D (6 bases). CDR3 amino acids: CASSREGAGNTIYF. The CDR3 nucleotides read TGTGCCAGCAGCAGGGAGGGGGCTGGAAACACCATATATTTT.